This TCR beta chain came from a study of blood T cell repertoires in COVID-19. The table came from immunoSEQ multiplex PCR; TCRdb's copy has only in-frame clones and leaves some out. Of 150,000 to 200,000 clones listed, roughly 87% are singletons. The CDR3 consists of 17 residues. CDR1 is MGHRA and CDR2 is YSYEKL in the germline V gene. Trimming took 1 base from V and 4 from J; bases not matched to a gene: 9. The age range of participants was about 18 to 100 years, with residence in fewer than 25 US areas. Cohorts were based on clinical histories the participants reported. The material sequenced was PBMCs or T cells enriched from blood (not recorded which). The chain recombines TRBV4-1 with TRBJ2-1, with 8 nucleotides matching TRBD2. The receptor's source is a woman aged 45-60 years who had recovered from COVID-19. CDR3 nucleotide sequence: TGCGCCAGCAGCCAAGGGGTGGTAGCGGGATGGTACAATGAGCAGTTCTTC. The encoded protein is CASSQGVVAGWYNEQFF.